This T cell receptor beta chain appears in the sequencing data of a study of molecular identifiers for immune sequencing clone quantification. About the research overall: In replicates, RNA from roughly 18,000 or 92,000 naive CD8 cells was split five ways, four sequenced. Study outcomes and limitations: Clones exceeding 20 RNA copies carried over 99% of effector molecules but under 1% of naive-cell molecules.

TCRdb passed the PCR reads through MiXCR, listing each CDR3 protein once. The table shows around 480,000 distinct CDR3 sequences, with 20% to 25% occurring only once. This clonotype was recorded at least ten times. Its antigen is still unknown. J lost 2 bases, V lost 0 bases, and 6 bases had no gene match. The CDR3 runs to 16 residues. Per the germline V gene, CDR1 is SGHRS and CDR2 is YFSETQ. This sequence originates from a human donor in good health. Some libraries in this study had Jurkat cell RNA spiked in. The chain has TRBV5-1 and TRBJ2-3; 7 bases map to TRBD1. Sample: naive CD8+ T cells from blood, with Jurkat cell RNA spiked in. Subset noted: FACS-sorted CD8+CD4-CCR7+CD45RA+ naive T cells. The DNA for the CDR3 is TGCGCCAGCAGCTTGGGGCTGGGACAGAACACAGATACGCAGTATTTT. This gives the protein CASSLGLGQNTDTQYF.